This TCR beta chain comes out of a study of blood T cell repertoires in COVID-19. Study context: Samples representing acute and convalescent COVID-19 were sourced from the United States, Italy and Spain.

Cohorts were assigned according to the clinical history that participants reported. TCRdb keeps only in-frame clones here, not all; method: immunoSEQ multiplex PCR. The table shows roughly 130,000 clones, with 84% occurring only once. Germline loops: CDR1 LNHNV, CDR2 YYDKDF (reference sequence). V gave up 5 bases and J gave up 7 bases; unmatched junction bases: 11. This CDR3 is 16 amino acids long. The chain joins TRBV15 to TRBJ2-2; the match to TRBD1 covers 9 bases. The source is a man between 40 and 49 years old with acute COVID-19. Sequencing was done on a sample of PBMCs or T cells enriched from blood (not recorded which). CDR3 bases: TGTGCCACCAGCCCCGGGACAGGGTTGTTTAGCGGGGAGCTGTTTTTT. It encodes CATSPGTGLFSGELFF.